This T cell receptor (beta chain) came from a study of blood T cells in healthy people across ages. Deletions cut 5 bases from V and 1 base from J, with 12 bases between. The CDR3 covers 15 residues. For the second PCR, which ran for roughly 7 to 11 cycles, a sample-barcoded 5' primer and a J-beta primer mix were used. TCRdb independently ran MiXCR on the 5' RACE reads; one entry per CDR3 protein. The table shows about 1.6 million distinct CDR3 sequences, with roughly 32% occurring only once. Extraction of total RNA produced a minimum of 5 micrograms from each sample. V gene TRBV12-3 or TRBV12-4 combines with J gene TRBJ1-3; a possible D gene is TRBD1 (6 bases). The TCR was taken from a woman younger than 45 in good health. Sequencing used blood. CDR3 nucleotide sequence: TGTGCCAGCAGTCCTGGCAGGGGTTCTGGAAACACCATATATTTT. Translation: CASSPGRGSGNTIYF.